This TCR beta chain was identified during a study of early T cells in non-severe SARS-CoV-2 infection (dated by TCRdb to about 2021). Context from the whole study: Bulk RNA from unsorted whole blood was used for TCR sequencing, so alpha and beta chains could not be paired.

The CDR3 has 18 amino acids, counting the end cysteine and phenylalanine. CDR3 DNA only is kept here, 54 bases in frame from base 1. The germline V gene (reference sequence) sets CDR1 to DFQATT and CDR2 to SNEGSKA. V is reduced by 6 bases and J by 0 bases, leaving a spacing of 24 bases between them. This was a case-control study nested in a cohort of healthcare workers in London, UK, who had nasopharyngeal swab PCR tests and blood samples taken every week. Healthcare workers were recruited between 23 and 31 March 2020, during the week of the UK lockdown, and were followed weekly for up to roughly 15 weeks. This clonotype was detected many times. Its cognate antigen has yet to be identified. No per-base quality is available; no much larger clone lies one base away. Points the paper makes about the study in general: VDJdb matching was skewed toward anti-spike CD8 responses and likely underestimated virus-specific expansions by missing private and CD4 specificities.

The method was 5' RACE. Sequencing was performed on a NextSeq 500. To correct for sequencing error and PCR bias, the TCR library protocol tagged individual cDNA molecules with unique molecular identifiers. TCR alpha and beta chains were both sequenced, and the abundances of alpha and beta sequences in each sample were closely correlated with each other. The original methods were these. V gene, J gene and CDR3 annotation of TCR sequences was performed with Decombinator V4. TCRs were defined as expanded if a significant change between any two time points was detected under a Poisson model with p below 0.0001. Abundances of TCRs were expressed as counts per million after normalisation to the total number of TCRs sequenced in each sample. TRAV1-2 paired with TRAJ12, TRAJ20 or TRAJ33 defined MAIT TCRs, while TRAV10 paired with TRAJ18 defined iNKT TCRs. A search of VDJdb, accessed on 1 November 2021, was run for TCRs annotated to CMV, EBV and SARS-CoV-2, with TCRs annotated for multiple antigens excluded. TCRdb's own reprocessing of the public reads used fastp at Q25 and MiXCR and kept productive beta chains. CDR3 protein duplicates are merged, each entry listing the most common genes and DNA. The V and J calls were not made by the authors but by TCRdb's processing. Across this sample there are 35,000 to 40,000 distinct CDR3 sequences, with about 3.9% seen only once. The leading ten clones occupy 9% to 10% of the sample.

This sequence was found in an adult who was a healthcare worker with PCR-confirmed SARS-CoV-2 infection or an uninfected control (not recorded which). Rearrangement joined TRBV20-1 to TRBJ1-5; TRBD1 is perhaps the D gene, given 6 matching bases. Sequencing was carried out using whole blood. CDR3 sequence: CSAQTVGWTENSNQPQHF. In nucleotides, the sequence is TGCAGTGCCCAGACGGTTGGGTGGACAGAAAATAGCAATCAGCCCCAGCATTTT.